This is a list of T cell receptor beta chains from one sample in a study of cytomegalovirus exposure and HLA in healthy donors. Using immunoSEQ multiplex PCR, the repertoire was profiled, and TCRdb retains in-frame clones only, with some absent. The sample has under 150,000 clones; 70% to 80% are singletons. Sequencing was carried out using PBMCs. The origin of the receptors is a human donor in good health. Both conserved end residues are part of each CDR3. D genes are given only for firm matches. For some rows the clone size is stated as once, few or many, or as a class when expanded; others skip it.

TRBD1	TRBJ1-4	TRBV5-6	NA	CASSLFSDRGNEKLFF	TGTGCCAGCAGCTTGTTCAGTGACAGGGGTAATGAAAAACTGTTTTTT
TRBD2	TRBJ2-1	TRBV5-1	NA	CASSLGQLAGGNEQFF	TGCGCCAGCAGCTTGGGTCAGCTAGCGGGAGGGAATGAGCAGTTCTTC
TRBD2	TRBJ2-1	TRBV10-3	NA	CAIRAAGSSYNEQFF	TGTGCCATCAGGGCAGCGGGGAGCTCCTACAATGAGCAGTTCTTC
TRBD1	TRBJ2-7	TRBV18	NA	CASSPHRGEIYEQYF	TGTGCCAGCTCACCACACAGGGGTGAGATCTACGAGCAGTACTTC
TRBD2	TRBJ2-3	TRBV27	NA	CASSFRRERDTQYF	TGTGCCAGCAGCTTTAGGCGGGAGAGGGATACGCAGTATTTT
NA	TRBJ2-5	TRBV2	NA	CASRAPGVGQETQYF	TGTGCCAGCAGGGCCCCAGGGGTGGGTCAAGAGACCCAGTACTTC
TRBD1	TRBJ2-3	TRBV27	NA	CASRKTGGGTDTQYF	TGTGCCAGCCGTAAAACAGGGGGCGGGACAGATACGCAGTATTTT
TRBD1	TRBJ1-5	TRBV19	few	CASSISGGSQPQHF	TGTGCCAGTAGTATATCAGGGGGCAGTCAGCCCCAGCATTTT
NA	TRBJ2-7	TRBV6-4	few	CASSDREGALYEQYF	TGTGCCAGCAGTGACCGGGAGGGGGCGCTATACGAGCAGTACTTC
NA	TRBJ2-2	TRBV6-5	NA	CASSPDRTGELFF	TGTGCCAGCAGTCCGGACAGAACCGGGGAGCTGTTTTTT
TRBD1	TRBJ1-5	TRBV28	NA	CASSERTGRGNQPQHF	TGTGCCAGCAGTGAAAGGACAGGGAGAGGCAATCAGCCCCAGCATTTT
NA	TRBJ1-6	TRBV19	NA	CASSIEDNPNSPLHF	TGTGCCAGTAGTATAGAAGACAATCCTAATTCACCCCTCCACTTT
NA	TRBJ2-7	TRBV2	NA	CASTRTASYEQYF	TGTGCCAGCACCCGGACTGCCTCCTACGAGCAGTACTTC
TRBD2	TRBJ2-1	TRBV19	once	CASSWPAGSSYNEQFF	TGTGCCAGTAGCTGGCCAGCGGGGAGCTCCTACAATGAGCAGTTCTTC
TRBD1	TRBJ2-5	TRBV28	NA	CASSPWTGQETQYF	TGTGCCAGCAGTCCCTGGACAGGACAAGAGACCCAGTACTTC
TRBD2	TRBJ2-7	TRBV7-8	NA	CASSLAPLASPYEQYF	TGTGCCAGCAGCTTAGCGCCACTAGCGAGTCCCTACGAGCAGTACTTC
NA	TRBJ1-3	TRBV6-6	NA	CASSSPMRGRGNTIYF	TGTGCCAGCAGTTCCCCGATGCGGGGCAGGGGAAACACCATATATTTT
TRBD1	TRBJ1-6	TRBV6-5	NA	CASSIGTVYNSPLHF	TGTGCCAGCAGTATTGGGACAGTGTATAATTCACCCCTCCACTTT
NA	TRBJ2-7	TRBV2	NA	CASSEVPGTIGEQYF	TGTGCCAGCAGTGAAGTACCGGGAACAATAGGGGAGCAGTACTTC
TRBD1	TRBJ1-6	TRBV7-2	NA	CASSPRQGRLDSPLHF	TGTGCCAGCAGCCCCCGACAGGGGCGACTCGATTCACCCCTCCACTTT
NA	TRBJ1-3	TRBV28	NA	CASSLPGNTIYF	TGTGCCAGCAGTTTACCGGGAAACACCATATATTTT
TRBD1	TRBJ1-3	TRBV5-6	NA	CASSLTGTGVHSGNTIYF	TGTGCCAGCAGCTTGACCGGGACAGGGGTTCACTCTGGAAACACCATATATTTT
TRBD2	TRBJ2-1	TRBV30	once	CAWETSPHEQFF	TGTGCCTGGGAGACTAGCCCACATGAGCAGTTCTTC
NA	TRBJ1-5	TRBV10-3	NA	CAISLVSNQPQHF	TGTGCCATCAGTTTAGTTAGCAATCAGCCCCAGCATTTT
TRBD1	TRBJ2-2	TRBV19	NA	CASKKGAYNTGELFF	TGTGCCAGTAAGAAGGGGGCGTATAATACCGGGGAGCTGTTTTTT
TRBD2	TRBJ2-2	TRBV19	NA	CASSIAATSWELFF	TGTGCCAGTAGTATAGCCGCGACTAGCTGGGAGCTGTTTTTT
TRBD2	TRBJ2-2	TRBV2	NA	CASSESGLAATGELFF	TGTGCCAGCAGTGAATCAGGACTAGCGGCCACCGGGGAGCTGTTTTTT
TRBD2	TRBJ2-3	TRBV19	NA	CATTGTSGSDTQYF	TGTGCCACTACCGGGACTAGCGGGTCAGATACGCAGTATTTT